A selection of T cell receptor beta chains follows, all from one sample in a study of ipilimumab plus nivolumab after autologous stem cell transplantation. Only in-frame clones appear in the TCRdb table, and some are missing; sequencing was by immunoSEQ multiplex PCR. This table holds some 40,000 clones, about 91% found once. The sequences come from PBMCs, collected in a trial of ipilimumab plus nivolumab as post-transplant consolidation. These receptor sequences come from a male donor with multiple myeloma. Each CDR3 is given with its conserved first and last residue. A D gene is named only where the DNA matches it firmly. Expanded clones are given a class, and other clones once, few, many or no size at all.

-,TRBJ1-5,TRBV6-5,TRBD1,TGTGCCAGCAGAGATCCGGGACAGGGCAATCAGCCCCAGCATTTT,CASRDPGQGNQPQHF
once,TRBJ1-2,TRBV7-2,-,TGTGCCAGCAGTCCAACGGGGCTTAACTATGGCTACACCTTC,CASSPTGLNYGYTF
once,TRBJ2-4,TRBV4-1,-,TGCGCCAGCAGCCCGGGGGTTGCTTCGGGACAGTCCAAAAACATTCAGTACTTC,CASSPGVASGQSKNIQYF
-,TRBJ1-1,TRBV29-1,-,TGCAGCGGAGCGACAGCGGCTAGTACTGAAGCTTTCTTT,CSGATAASTEAFF
-,TRBJ2-5,TRBV5-4,-,TGTGCCAGCAGCTTACCACTAGAGACCCAGTACTTC,CASSLPLETQYF
once,TRBJ2-2,TRBV6-1,-,TGTGCCAGCAGTGCTGTTCGGCAGGTCCAGACCGGGGAGCTGTTTTTT,CASSAVRQVQTGELFF
-,TRBJ2-7,TRBV11-2,-,TGTGCCAGCAGCTTAATACCACCGACAGGTTTCAACGAGCAGTACTTC,CASSLIPPTGFNEQYF
-,TRBJ2-5,TRBV6-5,TRBD2,TGTGCCAGCAGTTACAGTCTAGCGGGAGTAGAGACCCAGTACTTC,CASSYSLAGVETQYF
-,TRBJ2-1,TRBV18,TRBD1,TGTGCCAGCTCGACACAGGGACAGGGGGCCGATGAGCAGTTCTTC,CASSTQGQGADEQFF
-,TRBJ1-1,TRBV18,-,TGTGCCAGCTCAACTCTGGACAGTAAGAACACTGAAGCTTTCTTT,CASSTLDSKNTEAFF
-,TRBJ2-2,TRBV6-1,-,TGTGCCAGCAGGGACAGGAACACCGGGGAGCTGTTTTTT,CASRDRNTGELFF
once,TRBJ1-3,TRBV19,-,TGTGCCAGTAGTATTGGGGGCTCTGGAAACACCATATATTTT,CASSIGGSGNTIYF
-,TRBJ2-7,TRBV7-9,-,TGTGCCAGCAGCTTTAGTTACGAGCAGTACTTC,CASSFSYEQYF
-,TRBJ2-7,TRBV5-1,TRBD2,TGCGCCAGCAGCTACTCGCGGGAGGGGTACGAGCAGTACTTC,CASSYSREGYEQYF
-,TRBJ2-2,TRBV6-6,-,TGTGCCAGCAGTTACGTCGGGGGAGACACCGGGGAGCTGTTTTTT,CASSYVGGDTGELFF
-,TRBJ1-1,TRBV6-5,TRBD1,TGTGCCAGCAGTTACGCGGGACAGGGGGTATCTGAAGCTTTCTTT,CASSYAGQGVSEAFF
-,TRBJ2-1,TRBV29-1,TRBD2,TGCAGCGTTAGCAAAGCGGGAGGGCCTCCCTACAATGAGCAGTTCTTC,CSVSKAGGPPYNEQFF
-,TRBJ2-7,TRBV5-1,TRBD2,TGCGCCAGCAGCTTCGTCGCTAGCGGGACATACGAGCAGTACTTC,CASSFVASGTYEQYF
-,TRBJ2-1,TRBV19,TRBD1,TGTGCCAGTAGTAAAGGACAGGGGGCATACAATGAGCAGTTCTTC,CASSKGQGAYNEQFF
-,TRBJ1-2,TRBV6-6,TRBD1,TGTGCCAGCAGTTTCGACCCCGGACAGGGGGCGCGAGGCTACACCTTC,CASSFDPGQGARGYTF
once,TRBJ2-7,TRBV2,-,TGTGCCAGCAGTGAAGTACTCTCCCGGAACGAGCAGTACTTC,CASSEVLSRNEQYF
-,TRBJ2-1,TRBV7-9,TRBD2,TGTGCCAGCAGCTTCGGGACTAGCTTTACCTACAATGAGCAGTTCTTC,CASSFGTSFTYNEQFF
-,TRBJ2-1,TRBV7-9,TRBD1,TGTGCCAGCAGCTGGACAGGGGGGCGATACAATGAGCAGTTCTTC,CASSWTGGRYNEQFF
-,TRBJ2-5,TRBV2,TRBD1,TGTGCCAGCAGTCAGGACAGGGCGATAGGGGAGACCCAGTACTTC,CASSQDRAIGETQYF
-,TRBJ2-3,TRBV27,-,TGTGCCAGCAGTTACCTTAGCACAGATACGCAGTATTTT,CASSYLSTDTQYF
-,TRBJ2-3,TRBV11-3,TRBD1,TGTGCCAGCAGCTCCAGCCGGGACAGGGGAGAAGATACGCAGTATTTT,CASSSSRDRGEDTQYF
-,TRBJ2-2,TRBV5-5,-,TGTGCCAGCAGCTTGCTGGCGGCGACCGGGGAGCTGTTTTTT,CASSLLAATGELFF
-,TRBJ2-1,TRBV27,TRBD1,TGTGCCAGCAGTTTTTGGGGACAGGGGTTCAATGAGCAGTTCTTC,CASSFWGQGFNEQFF
few,TRBJ1-1,TRBV19,-,TGTGCCAGTAGTACCGGACCGAACACTGAAGCTTTCTTT,CASSTGPNTEAFF
-,TRBJ1-3,TRBV20-1,-,TGCAGTGCTTACTCTGGAAACACCATATATTTT,CSAYSGNTIYF
-,TRBJ2-3,TRBV5-4,TRBD1,TGTGCCAGCAGCTTGACAGGGGCTGGCACAGATACGCAGTATTTT,CASSLTGAGTDTQYF
-,TRBJ2-1,TRBV4-3,TRBD2,TGCGCCAGCAGCCAAGCTGAGCGGGGGAGCTCCTACAATGAGCAGTTCTTC,CASSQAERGSSYNEQFF
-,TRBJ1-3,TRBV6-1,-,TGTGCCAGCAGTGACCGGGCGGATCCCTCTGGAAACACCATATATTTT,CASSDRADPSGNTIYF
once,TRBJ1-2,TRBV28,-,TGTGCCAGCAGTTTATTACAGGGAATCTATGGCTACACCTTC,CASSLLQGIYGYTF
-,TRBJ2-7,TRBV7-2,-,TGTGCCAGCAGCTTAGTCCCACCACCTGCAAACTACGAGCAGTACTTC,CASSLVPPPANYEQYF
-,TRBJ1-6,TRBV15,-,TGTGCCACCAGCCTTACGGGGGACGACTCACCCCTCCACTTT,CATSLTGDDSPLHF
once,TRBJ2-4,TRBV15,TRBD1,TGTGCCACCAGCAGAACCCGGGACAGCGGAGGCAACATTCAGTACTTC,CATSRTRDSGGNIQYF
once,TRBJ2-1,TRBV7-9,TRBD1,TGTGCCAGCAGCTCACAGGGGGGCAATGAGCAGTTCTTC,CASSSQGGNEQFF
-,TRBJ2-1,TRBV6-1,TRBD1,TGTGCCAGCATGCCCCAGGGGGCCCTTAACAATGAGCAGTTCTTC,CASMPQGALNNEQFF
-,TRBJ1-5,TRBV18,TRBD1,TGTGCCAGCTCACCACAAGACAGGGGGTGGCAGCCCCAGCATTTT,CASSPQDRGWQPQHF
-,TRBJ2-1,TRBV6-1,-,TGTGCCAGCAGCCGCTCTCGGGGCAATGAGCAGTTCTTC,CASSRSRGNEQFF
-,TRBJ1-5,TRBV28,-,TGTGCCAGCACCCAAGCCGGGGGCGGCAATCAGCCCCAGCATTTT,CASTQAGGGNQPQHF
once,TRBJ2-7,TRBV4-2,-,TGTGCCAGCAGCTCCGAACCCCGATTCCAGCGGCAACTTTCCTACGAGCAGTACTTC,CASSSEPRFQRQLSYEQYF
few,TRBJ1-5,TRBV4-1,-,TGCGCCAGCAGCCAAGGAACCTACGATCAGCCCCAGCATTTT,CASSQGTYDQPQHF
-,TRBJ2-7,TRBV6-5,-,TGTGCCAGCAGTTACTCACGGGCCGGGGAGCAGTACTTC,CASSYSRAGEQYF
-,TRBJ1-2,TRBV18,TRBD1,TGTGCCAGCTCACCATCCCCGGGACAGGGTCCTTATGGCTACACCTTC,CASSPSPGQGPYGYTF
-,TRBJ2-7,TRBV6-1,TRBD2,TGTGCCACCCTAGCGGCCTACGAGCAGTACTTC,CATLAAYEQYF
-,TRBJ1-1,TRBV6-1,-,TGTGCCAGCAGTGAAATGGACATAATGAACACTGAAGCTTTCTTT,CASSEMDIMNTEAFF
-,TRBJ1-1,TRBV12-2,-,TGTGCAAGTCGCTTAATGGTGAACACTGAAGCTTTCTTT,CASRLMVNTEAFF
-,TRBJ1-1,TRBV18,-,TGTGCCAGCTCACCGAGACAGGCTGAAGCTTTCTTT,CASSPRQAEAFF
-,TRBJ2-6,TRBV7-8,-,TGTGCCAGCAGCTTATTTGGACAGACCTCTGGGGCCAACGTCCTGACTTTC,CASSLFGQTSGANVLTF
-,TRBJ1-5,TRBV28,TRBD1,TGTGCCAGCAGTGACCCGAACCCGGGACAGTTCAATCAGCCCCAGCATTTT,CASSDPNPGQFNQPQHF
-,TRBJ2-1,TRBV9,TRBD1,TGTGCCAGCAGCGCGGGACAGGGAGGGAATGAGCAGTTCTTC,CASSAGQGGNEQFF
-,TRBJ2-3,TRBV6-1,TRBD1,TGTGCCAGCAGATGGGACAGGGAATTCACAGATACGCAGTATTTT,CASRWDREFTDTQYF
-,TRBJ2-6,TRBV19,TRBD2,TGTGCCAGTAGTTTTCCGTCTAGCGGGGGGAGCTCTGGGGCCAACGTCCTGACTTTC,CASSFPSSGGSSGANVLTF
-,TRBJ2-7,TRBV4-3,-,TGCGCCAGCAGCCAAGAAAAGGGGGCCTACGAGCAGTACTTC,CASSQEKGAYEQYF
-,TRBJ2-5,TRBV7-2,-,TGTGCCAGCAGCCCCCGGACTCGCCTGCAAGAGACCCAGTACTTC,CASSPRTRLQETQYF
-,TRBJ1-3,TRBV6-5,-,TGTGCCAGCAGTTACACAGGCGGAAACACCATATATTTT,CASSYTGGNTIYF
-,TRBJ1-4,TRBV6-1,TRBD1,TGTGCCAGCAGTGAAGAAAGTTTTGAGGGGGCAGCGGGGGAACTGTTTTTT,CASSEESFEGAAGELFF